Listed here are 24 T cell receptor beta chains from one sample, sequenced in a study of neoadjuvant nivolumab and ipilimumab in lung cancer. The data were produced by immunoSEQ multiplex PCR, yet TCRdb's version contains in-frame clones alone and is incomplete. The table shows tens of thousands of clones, with around nine tenths occurring only once. The specimen was peripheral blood, collected after neoadjuvant nivolumab, alone or with ipilimumab, at or shortly before surgery. These TCRs come from an adult with non-small cell lung cancer.

To note about this clone: Additional DNA sequences in this sample encode the identical CDR3. The V and J genes are TRBV6-5 and TRBJ1-3; 7 bases fit TRBD1. The CDR3 spans 15 residues. CDR1 MNHEY and CDR2 SVGAGI come from the germline V gene. The ends lost 6 bases at V and 0 bases at J; junction bases unmatched: 5. The CDR3: CASSSDRTSGNTIYF. The DNA for the CDR3 is TGTGCCAGCAGCTCGGACAGGACCTCTGGAAACACCATATATTTT.

CDR3 residues: CASSQEGRGETQYF. In nucleotides, the CDR3 is TGCGCCAGCAGCCAAGAGGGCAGGGGCGAGACCCAGTACTTC. The rearrangement uses TRBV4-1 and TRBJ2-5; D might be TRBD1 (6 bases). Germline CDR1 MGHRA, CDR2 YSYEKL. Trimming removed 0 bases from V and 5 bases from J, with 10 bases in between. The CDR3 runs to 14 residues.

The chain employs TRBV6-1 and TRBJ1-1, with no clear D. Per germline, CDR1 MNHNS and CDR2 SASEGT. V was clipped by 3 bases and J by 4 bases, with 9 bases between them. CDR3 length: 13 residues. The CDR3 nucleotides are TGTGCCAGCAGTGACTCTCCGGGCACTGAAGCTTTCTTT. Protein: CASSDSPGTEAFF.

The chain uses TRBV4-3 and TRBJ1-1; D is ambiguous. The germline gives CDR1 LGHNA, CDR2 YSLEER. Trimming stripped 0 bases from V and 5 bases from J, with 19 bases between. The CDR3 covers 17 residues. The chain's CDR3 is CASSQDGWLSETTEAFF. Written as DNA, the CDR3 is TGCGCCAGCAGCCAAGATGGGTGGCTCTCGGAGACGACTGAAGCTTTCTTT.

The V call is TRBV7-9, the J call TRBJ2-7, with unresolved D. V lost 2 bases and J 3 bases, leaving 5 bases between the germline ends. Germline V gives CDR1 SEHNR, CDR2 FQNEAQ (reference sequence). The CDR3 is 12 residues long. CDR3 coding DNA: TGTGCCAGCAGCTTACACGGCTACGAGCAGTACTTC. It is translated as CASSLHGYEQYF. Combining the CDR3 with reference TRBV7-9 and TRBJ2-7 gives the whole variable domain DTGVSQNPRHKITKRGQNVTFRCDPISEHNRLYWYRQTLGQGPEFLTYFQNEAQLEKSRLLSDRFSAERPKGSFSTLEIQRTEQGDSAMYLCASSLHGYEQYFGPGTRLTVT.

This chain links TRBV4-1 with TRBJ1-1; maybe TRBD1 (5 bases). Germline CDR1 is MGHRA and CDR2 is YSYEKL. The CDR3 is 14 residues long. V was pared by 1 base and J by 7 bases, with 13 bases between. The CDR3 coding sequence is TGCGCCAGCAGCCAAGTAGGGGAGAGACTTGAAGCTTTCTTT. Residues: CASSQVGERLEAFF.

The J gene is TRBJ1-3, the V gene TRBV7-9; perhaps TRBD1 as D (6 bases). The V gene lost 5 bases and the J gene lost 0 bases, with 14 bases spanning the gap. Germline CDR1 is SEHNR and CDR2 is FQNEAQ (reference sequence). This CDR3 is built from 16 residues. The DNA of the CDR3 is TGTGCCAGCAGCAAGGACAGCCGCACCTCTGGAAACACCATATATTTT. Translating gives CASSKDSRTSGNTIYF.

This clone was found a few times. J is TRBJ1-1 and V is TRBV7-9; 9 nucleotides match TRBD1. The V and J ends lost 5 bases and 0 bases, in that order; junction bases with no gene match: 4. Looked up from germline, CDR1 is SEHNR and CDR2 is FQNEAQ (reference sequence). The CDR3 is 15 residues long. DNA of the CDR3: TGTGCCAGCAGCCCGCGGACAGGGGTGAACACTGAAGCTTTCTTT. It specifies CASSPRTGVNTEAFF.

The chain is built from TRBV2 and TRBJ2-4; unclear D gene. The V gene lost 1 base and the J gene lost 0 bases, with 7 bases spanning the gap. CDR1 and CDR2 from the germline V gene are SNHLY and FYNNEI. CDR3 size: 15 residues. The CDR3 bases are TGTGCCAGCAGTGAAGGAGAGCTAGCCAAAAACATTCAGTACTTC. It is translated as CASSEGELAKNIQYF.

The rearrangement joins TRBV4-1 to TRBJ1-1; no reliable D call. CDR1 and CDR2 (germline): MGHRA, YSYEKL. V lost 2 bases to trimming and J lost 1 base, with 14 bases between them. This CDR3 region has 16 residues. In nucleotides, the CDR3 is TGCGCCAGCAGCCAACCGCCTGCAAGGTCGAACACTGAAGCTTTCTTT. Encoded protein: CASSQPPARSNTEAFF.

The chain joins TRBV7-9 to TRBJ2-5; D is possibly TRBD1 (5 bases). V lost 4 bases and J lost 1, with 10 bases in between. The germline V gene encodes CDR1 SEHNR and CDR2 FQNEAQ (reference sequence). The CDR3 has 14 amino acids. This CDR3 is CASSSRQIQETQYF. For the CDR3, the DNA is TGTGCCAGCAGCTCACGACAGATCCAAGAGACCCAGTACTTC.

V is TRBV20-1 and J is TRBJ1-2, with D possibly TRBD1 on 5 matching bases. Germline V lookup: CDR1 DFQATT, CDR2 SNEGSKA (reference sequence). The V end was cut by 6 bases, the J end by 4 bases, with 9 bases between. The CDR3 length is 11 residues. The CDR3 region is CSASGGYGYTF. The CDR3 DNA reads as TGCAGTGCCTCCGGGGGCTATGGCTACACCTTC.

The V call is TRBV11-3, the J call TRBJ2-3; tentatively, D is TRBD1 or TRBD2 (5 bases each). Germline loops: CDR1 SGHNT, CDR2 YENEEA. The CDR3 has 15 residues. Between the trimmed V and J ends, which lost 3 bases and 2 bases, there was a span of 12 bases. The CDR3 region is CASSFGGGSTDTQYF. The DNA of the CDR3 is TGTGCCAGCAGCTTCGGTGGGGGATCCACAGATACGCAGTATTTT.

The chain combines TRBV4-2 with TRBJ1-5; D call uncertain. V shed 2 bases and J shed 2 bases, with 7 bases lying between them. In germline, CDR1 is LGHNA, CDR2 YNFKEQ. There are 14 residues in the CDR3. CDR3 region: CASSQMGGNQPQHF. CDR3 coding DNA: TGTGCCAGCAGCCAAATGGGCGGCAATCAGCCCCAGCATTTT.

The chain uses TRBV5-1 and TRBJ2-7, with a possible D match to TRBD1 (5 bases). CDR1 is SGHRS and CDR2 is YFSETQ in the germline V gene. There are 15 residues in the CDR3. The ends were cut back, 4 bases at V and 4 bases at J, with 18 bases in the middle. The CDR3 nucleotides read TGCGCCAGCAGCGTCGTCAAGGGGCTGAAATACGAGCAGTACTTC. It specifies CASSVVKGLKYEQYF.

V and J are TRBV5-4 and TRBJ2-7; D tentatively reads TRBD1 or TRBD2 (5 bases each). V was shortened by 0 bases and J by 5 bases, with 12 bases between the two germline ends. The CDR3 length is 14 residues. Germline V gene sequence: CDR1 SGHNT, CDR2 YYREEE (reference sequence). The CDR3 reads CASSLGQGPNEQYF. The CDR3 DNA follows: TGTGCCAGCAGCTTGGGGCAGGGACCCAACGAGCAGTACTTC.

The rearrangement links TRBV10-1 to TRBJ1-1; possibly TRBD1 for D (5 bases). Germline CDR1 is WNHNN and CDR2 is SYGVQD (reference sequence). This CDR3 contains 15 residues. Trimming took 4 bases from V and 5 from J, leaving 17 bases between them. The CDR3 nucleotides read TGCGCCAGCAGTGCCCTTCAGGGCGGCGGGACTGAAGCTTTCTTT. Protein product: CASSALQGGGTEAFF.

This chain connects TRBV14 to TRBJ2-5, with TRBD1 as a possible D gene (6 bases). V was cut by 4 bases and J by 4 bases, with 10 bases left in between. This CDR3 has 13 residues. The germline V gene encodes CDR1 SGHDN and CDR2 FVKESK. CDR3 residues: CASSPTGRETQYF. The CDR3 nucleotides are TGTGCCAGCAGCCCCACAGGGAGAGAGACCCAGTACTTC.

Written as DNA, the CDR3 is TGTGCCAGCAGCTTACAGGAGGGAAACATTCAGTACTTC. Translated: CASSLQEGNIQYF. The J gene is TRBJ2-4, the V gene TRBV7-8; D is perhaps TRBD2 (6 bases). Germline V CDR1 and CDR2: SGHVS, FQNEAQ. Trimming took off 2 bases at V and 6 bases at J, with 8 bases between the two ends. The CDR3 has 13 amino acids.

This clone was detected only a few times. The gene calls are TRBV19 and TRBJ1-1; 9 nucleotides match TRBD1. Per the germline V gene, CDR1 is LNHDA and CDR2 is SQIVND (reference sequence). The CDR3 sequence is 13 residues long. Trimming cost V 7 bases and J 6 bases; bases outside gene matches: 6. The CDR3 coding sequence is TGTGCCAGTATACAGGGGGCCGCCGCTGAAGCTTTCTTT. Encoded protein: CASIQGAAAEAFF.

This rearrangement joins TRBV7-2 to TRBJ2-2; possible D gene TRBD1, 6 bases. This CDR3 is 15 amino acids long. Trimming removed 3 bases from V and 0 bases from J, with 8 bases in between. Germline loops: CDR1 SGHTA, CDR2 FQGNSA. The CDR3 nucleotides are TGTGCCAGCAGCTTCACAGGGCCGAACACCGGGGAGCTGTTTTTT. This gives the protein CASSFTGPNTGELFF.

The chain links TRBV18 to TRBJ1-4; D uncertain. This CDR3 contains 14 residues. V lost 8 bases to trimming and J lost 0 bases, with 10 bases between them. The germline CDR1 and CDR2 sequences are KGHSH and LQKENI. CDR3: CASQARATNEKLFF. CDR3 coding DNA: TGTGCCAGCCAAGCGCGGGCAACTAATGAAAAACTGTTTTTT.

This clone has only one observation. The chain couples TRBV6-1 to TRBJ1-5, with a weak D call TRBD1 (6 bases). The V gene's germline CDR1 is MNHNS and CDR2 SASEGT. Between the trimmed V and J ends, which lost 4 bases and 1 base, there was a span of 8 bases. This CDR3 has 14 residues. CDR3 sequence: CASSGGQSNQPQHF. The CDR3, as DNA: TGTGCCAGCAGTGGCGGACAGAGCAATCAGCCCCAGCATTTT.

The chain employs TRBV6-1 and TRBJ1-4, with D perhaps TRBD1 (5 bases). Trimming cost V 6 bases and J 5 bases, with 13 bases left between them. In germline, CDR1 is MNHNS, CDR2 SASEGT. This CDR3 has 14 amino acids. Here the CDR3 reads CASSDASGNEKLFF. In DNA form, the CDR3 reads TGTGCCAGCAGCGACGCCTCAGGGAATGAAAAACTGTTTTTT.